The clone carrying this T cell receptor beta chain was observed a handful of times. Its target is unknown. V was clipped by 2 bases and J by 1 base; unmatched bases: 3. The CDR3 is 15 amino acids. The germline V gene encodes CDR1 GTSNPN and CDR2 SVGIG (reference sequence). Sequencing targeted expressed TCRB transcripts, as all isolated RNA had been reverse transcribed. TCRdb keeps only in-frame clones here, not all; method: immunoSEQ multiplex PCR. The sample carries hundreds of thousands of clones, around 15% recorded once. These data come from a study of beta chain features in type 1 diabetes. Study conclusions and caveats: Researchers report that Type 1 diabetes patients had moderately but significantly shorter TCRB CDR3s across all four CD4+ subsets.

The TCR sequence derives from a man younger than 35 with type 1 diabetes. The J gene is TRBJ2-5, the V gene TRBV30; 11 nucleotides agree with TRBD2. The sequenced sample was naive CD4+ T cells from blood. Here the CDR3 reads CAWSWTSGLQETQYF. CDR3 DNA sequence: TGTGCCTGGAGTTGGACTAGCGGGCTCCAAGAGACCCAGTACTTC. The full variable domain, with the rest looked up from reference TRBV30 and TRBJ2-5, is SQTIHQWPATLVQPVGSPLSLECTVEGTSNPNLYWYRQAAGRGLQLLFYSVGIGQISSEVPQNLSASRPQDRQFILSSKKLLLSDSGFYLCAWSWTSGLQETQYFGPGTRLLVL.